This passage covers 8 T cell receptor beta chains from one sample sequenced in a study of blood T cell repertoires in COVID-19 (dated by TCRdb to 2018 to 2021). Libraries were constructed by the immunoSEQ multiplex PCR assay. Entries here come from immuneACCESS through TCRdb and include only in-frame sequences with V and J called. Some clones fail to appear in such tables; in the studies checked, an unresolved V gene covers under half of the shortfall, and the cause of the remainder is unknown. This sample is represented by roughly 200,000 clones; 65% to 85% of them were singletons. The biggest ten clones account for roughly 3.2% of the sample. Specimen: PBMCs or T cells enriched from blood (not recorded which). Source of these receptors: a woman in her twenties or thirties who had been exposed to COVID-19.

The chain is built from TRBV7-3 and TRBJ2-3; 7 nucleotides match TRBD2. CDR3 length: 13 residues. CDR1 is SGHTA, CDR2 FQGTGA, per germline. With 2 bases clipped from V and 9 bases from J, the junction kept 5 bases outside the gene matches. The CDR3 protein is CASSLGGTKTQYF. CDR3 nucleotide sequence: TGTGCCAGCAGCTTAGGGGGGACTAAGACGCAGTATTTT.

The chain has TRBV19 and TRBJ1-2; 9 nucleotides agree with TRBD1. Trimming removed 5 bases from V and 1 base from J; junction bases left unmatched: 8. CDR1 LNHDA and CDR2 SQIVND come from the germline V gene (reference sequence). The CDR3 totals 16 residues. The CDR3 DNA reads TGTGCCAGTAGTGAAATCCGGGACAGGGTTAACTATGGCTACACCTTC. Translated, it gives CASSEIRDRVNYGYTF.

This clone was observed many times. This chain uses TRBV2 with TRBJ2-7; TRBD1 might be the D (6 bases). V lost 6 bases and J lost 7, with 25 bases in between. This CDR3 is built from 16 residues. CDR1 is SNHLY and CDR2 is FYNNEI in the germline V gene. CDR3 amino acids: CASRPLGAVSLSEQYF. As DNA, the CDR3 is TGTGCCAGCAGACCACTGGGGGCAGTTTCTCTTTCGGAGCAGTACTTC.

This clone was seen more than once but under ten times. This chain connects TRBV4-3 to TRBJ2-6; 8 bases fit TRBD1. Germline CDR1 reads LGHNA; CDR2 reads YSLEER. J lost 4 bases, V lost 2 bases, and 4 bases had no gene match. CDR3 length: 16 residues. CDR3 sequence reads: CASSQQGALGANVLTF. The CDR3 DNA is TGCGCCAGCAGCCAACAGGGGGCACTGGGGGCCAACGTCCTGACTTTC.

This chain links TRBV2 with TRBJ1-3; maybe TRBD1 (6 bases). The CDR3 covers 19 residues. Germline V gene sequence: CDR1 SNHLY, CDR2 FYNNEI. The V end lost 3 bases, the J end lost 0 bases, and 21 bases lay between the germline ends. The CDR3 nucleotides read TGTGCCAGCAGTGAGAGTTCCAGGGCAGGGGATTTCTCTGGAAACACCATATATTTT. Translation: CASSESSRAGDFSGNTIYF.

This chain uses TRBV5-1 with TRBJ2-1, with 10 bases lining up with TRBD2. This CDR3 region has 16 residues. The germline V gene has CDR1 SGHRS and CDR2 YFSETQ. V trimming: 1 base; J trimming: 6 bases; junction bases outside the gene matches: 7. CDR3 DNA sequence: TGCGCCAGCAGCTTGCGGAGCGGGGGGGCTGGCAATGAGCAGTTCTTC. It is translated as CASSLRSGGAGNEQFF.

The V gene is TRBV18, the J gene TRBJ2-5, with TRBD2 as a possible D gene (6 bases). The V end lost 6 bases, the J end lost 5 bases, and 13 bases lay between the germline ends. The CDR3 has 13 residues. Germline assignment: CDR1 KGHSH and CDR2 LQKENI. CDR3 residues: CASSRGGWETQYF. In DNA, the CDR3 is TGTGCCAGCTCCCGTGGAGGGTGGGAGACCCAGTACTTC. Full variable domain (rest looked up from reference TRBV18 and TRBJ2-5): NAGVMQNPRHLVRRRGQEARLRCSPMKGHSHVYWYRQLPEEGLKFMVYLQKENIIDESGMPKERFSAEFPKEGPSILRIQQVVRGDSAAYFCASSRGGWETQYFGPGTRLLVL.

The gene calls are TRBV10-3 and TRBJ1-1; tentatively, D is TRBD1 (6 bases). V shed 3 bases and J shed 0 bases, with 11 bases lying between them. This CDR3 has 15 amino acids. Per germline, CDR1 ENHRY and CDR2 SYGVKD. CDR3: CAISDRQGLNTEAFF. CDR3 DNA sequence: TGTGCCATCAGTGATCGTCAGGGGTTGAACACTGAAGCTTTCTTT.